This T cell receptor beta chain is drawn from a study of CD8+CD57+ T cells in acquired aplastic anemia. V was pared by 4 bases and J by 2 bases, with 12 bases between. The CDR3 extends over 14 amino acids. Those patients picked for sequencing had displayed CD8+CD57+ cell expansion on flow cytometry. Both TCR beta VDJ combination and CDR3 sequence profiling were carried out. Genomic DNA was the template for this profiling. TCRdb recomputed calls from the reads with MiXCR, one row per CDR3 protein. Of about 200,000 distinct CDR3 sequences in the sample, 65% were seen once. Specimen: sorted CD4+, CD8+, or CD8+CD57+ T cells (not recorded which) from PBMCs. This receptor was identified in a human donor with aplastic anemia. This chain joins TRBV12-3 or TRBV12-4 and TRBJ2-7; D is possibly TRBD1 (6 bases). In DNA, the CDR3 is TGTGCCAGCAGTTCTACAGGGCCCGCCTACGAGCAGTACTTC. Its translation: CASSSTGPAYEQYF.